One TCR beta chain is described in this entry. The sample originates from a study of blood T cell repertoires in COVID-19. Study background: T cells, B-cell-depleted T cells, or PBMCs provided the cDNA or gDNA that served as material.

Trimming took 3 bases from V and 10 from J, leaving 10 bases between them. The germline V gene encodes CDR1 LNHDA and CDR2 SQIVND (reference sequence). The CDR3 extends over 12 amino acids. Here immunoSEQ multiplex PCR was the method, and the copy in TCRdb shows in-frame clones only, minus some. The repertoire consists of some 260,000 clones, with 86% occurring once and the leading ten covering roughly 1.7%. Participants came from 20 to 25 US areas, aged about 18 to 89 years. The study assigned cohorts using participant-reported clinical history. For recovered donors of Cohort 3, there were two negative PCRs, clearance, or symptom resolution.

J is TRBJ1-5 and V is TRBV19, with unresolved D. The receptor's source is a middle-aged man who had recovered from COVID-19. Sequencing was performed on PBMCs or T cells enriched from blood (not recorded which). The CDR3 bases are TGTGCCAGTAGTATCTCAGAGGGACCCCAGCATTTT. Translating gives CASSISEGPQHF.